This T cell receptor beta chain was obtained from a study of T cell changes during pregnancy in multiple sclerosis. The CDR3 sequence is 16 residues long. The ends lost 0 bases at V and 1 base at J; junction bases unmatched: 4. From germline, CDR1 is SGHDT and CDR2 YYEEEE. Measured with immunoSEQ multiplex PCR; TCRdb has only the in-frame clones, and not every one. Of tens of thousands of clones listed, more than 90% are singletons. This rearrangement joins TRBV5-6 to TRBJ1-1; 9 nucleotides agree with TRBD1. The starting material was peripheral blood, obtained in the third trimester of pregnancy. This TCR was sampled from a female donor in good health, enrolled as a control in a pregnancy study. CDR3 coding DNA: TGTGCCAGCAGCTTGGCCCCACAGGGGGCGAACACTGAAGCTTTCTTT. Translation: CASSLAPQGANTEAFF.